These T cell receptor beta chains were read from a single sample in a study of T cell changes during pregnancy in multiple sclerosis. Clones were sequenced by immunoSEQ multiplex PCR, and TCRdb holds only the in-frame ones, with some missing. In the table there are roughly 60,000 clones, over 75% of which are singletons. The material was peripheral blood, obtained before pregnancy. These receptors came from a female donor with multiple sclerosis, enrolled in a pregnancy study. Both conserved end residues are part of each CDR3. D genes are given only for firm matches. The size entry is marked missing in some rows and otherwise reads once, few, many or a size class.

CASSVGRTGGDGYTF	TGTGCCAGCAGCGTAGGAAGGACAGGGGGCGATGGCTACACCTTC	TRBD1	TRBV9	TRBJ1-2	.
CASSIRGNQPQHF	TGTGCCAGCAGTATCAGGGGGAATCAGCCCCAGCATTTT	TRBD1	TRBV6-5	TRBJ1-5	.
CASSGTSGPDTQYF	TGTGCCAGCAGCGGGACTAGCGGACCAGATACGCAGTATTTT	TRBD2	TRBV9	TRBJ2-3	.
CASSLVTSGAAEQFF	TGCGCCAGCAGCTTGGTAACTAGCGGGGCGGCTGAGCAGTTCTTC	TRBD2	TRBV5-1	TRBJ2-1	.
CASSYSTGGDYGYTF	TGTGCCAGCAGTTACTCGACAGGGGGCGACTATGGCTACACCTTC	TRBD1	TRBV6-5	TRBJ1-2	.
CASSKEGDSFVGKLFF	TGTGCCAGCAGCAAAGAGGGGGACAGCTTCGTCGGAAAACTGTTTTTT	.	TRBV21-1	TRBJ1-4	once
CASSVDRGPNEQYF	TGTGCCAGCAGCGTAGACAGGGGGCCTAACGAGCAGTACTTC	TRBD1	TRBV9	TRBJ2-7	.
CASWGRENQPQHF	TGTGCCAGTTGGGGCAGGGAAAATCAGCCCCAGCATTTT	.	TRBV28	TRBJ1-5	.
CASSEYRAVGGSYGYTF	TGTGCCAGCAGTGAATACAGGGCGGTCGGAGGTAGCTATGGCTACACCTTC	.	TRBV2	TRBJ1-2	.
CASSAGQHTGELFF	TGTGCCAGCAGCGCGGGACAGCACACCGGGGAGCTGTTTTTT	TRBD1	TRBV9	TRBJ2-2	.
CASSLRGGVGNTEAFF	TGTGCCAGCAGCTTGAGGGGCGGTGTCGGCAACACTGAAGCTTTCTTT	.	TRBV5-6	TRBJ1-1	.
CASSQGIRQGVQPQHF	TGTGCCAGCAGCCAAGGCATACGACAGGGAGTTCAGCCCCAGCATTTT	TRBD1	TRBV4-2	TRBJ1-5	.
CASSSRNIPASEQYF	TGTGCCAGCAGCTCTAGAAACATCCCCGCCAGCGAGCAGTACTTC	.	TRBV7-9	TRBJ2-7	.
CASSESGGRSYEQYF	TGTGCCAGCAGCGAAAGCGGGGGTCGCTCCTACGAGCAGTACTTC	TRBD2	TRBV7-9	TRBJ2-7	once
CASSVVAGGISGNTIYF	TGTGCCAGCAGCGTAGTGGCAGGGGGGATATCTGGAAACACCATATATTTT	TRBD1	TRBV9	TRBJ1-3	.
CASSLGQGSDEQYF	TGTGCCAGCAGCTTAGGCCAGGGAAGCGACGAGCAGTACTTC	.	TRBV7-8	TRBJ2-7	.
CASSLVETGIYNSPLHF	TGTGCCAGCAGCTTAGTCGAGACAGGGATCTATAATTCACCCCTCCACTTT	TRBD1	TRBV7-2	TRBJ1-6	.
CASSFVETDTQYF	TGTGCCAGCAGCTTTGTAGAAACAGATACGCAGTATTTT	.	TRBV11-3	TRBJ2-3	.
CASSPEGYDAAFF	TGTGCCAGCAGCCCCGAGGGCTACGACGCAGCTTTCTTT	.	TRBV7-9	TRBJ1-1	.
CASVLCIMTGQAGYTF	TGCGCCAGCGTATTATGTATAATGACAGGGCAGGCTGGCTACACCTTC	TRBD1	TRBV10-1	TRBJ1-2	.
CAISMGTALQETQYF	TGTGCCATCAGCATGGGGACAGCGTTACAAGAGACCCAGTACTTC	TRBD1	TRBV10-3	TRBJ2-5	.
CASSQDQRGASYNEQFF	TGCGCCAGCAGCCAAGATCAGCGGGGGGCGTCCTACAATGAGCAGTTCTTC	TRBD2	TRBV4-3	TRBJ2-1	.
CASHGRGEGYTF	TGTGCCAGCCACGGGAGGGGCGAAGGCTACACCTTC	.	TRBV9	TRBJ1-2	.
CASSPRGSPSYNEQFF	TGCGCCAGCAGCCCTCGGGGGAGCCCCTCCTACAATGAGCAGTTCTTC	.	TRBV4-3	TRBJ2-1	.
CASSPATVSGQAYGYTF	TGTGCCAGCAGCCCGGCCACGGTTTCCGGACAGGCCTATGGCTACACCTTC	TRBD1	TRBV11-3	TRBJ1-2	.
CASSYGLGPREDTQYF	TGTGCCAGCAGTTATGGACTAGGCCCCCGGGAAGATACGCAGTATTTT	TRBD2	TRBV6-5	TRBJ2-3	.
CSVLDSLDTQYF	TGCAGCGTTCTTGACAGTCTAGATACGCAGTATTTT	.	TRBV29-1	TRBJ2-3	.
CASSPNPGGYTEAFF	TGTGCCAGCAGCCCCAACCCCGGAGGATACACTGAAGCTTTCTTT	.	TRBV5-6	TRBJ1-1	.
CSAWGVRRETQYF	TGCAGCGCTTGGGGAGTACGGAGGGAGACCCAGTACTTC	.	TRBV29-1	TRBJ2-5	.
CASSVEGGVMNTEAFF	TGTGCCAGCAGCGTAGAAGGGGGCGTGATGAACACTGAAGCTTTCTTT	TRBD1	TRBV9	TRBJ1-1	.
CASSYGTGVDEQYF	TGTGCCAGCAGTTACGGGACAGGGGTCGACGAGCAGTACTTC	TRBD1	TRBV6-5	TRBJ2-7	.
CASSYDSGAPTDTQYF	TGTGCCAGCAGTTACGATAGCGGGGCGCCCACAGATACGCAGTATTTT	TRBD2	TRBV6-6	TRBJ2-3	.
CAIRRTGRSDEQYF	TGTGCCATCAGAAGGACAGGGCGTTCCGACGAGCAGTACTTC	TRBD1	TRBV10-3	TRBJ2-7	.
CASSIQSYNEQFF	TGTGCCAGTAGTATTCAATCCTACAATGAGCAGTTCTTC	.	TRBV19	TRBJ2-1	.
CASSPTGIQPQHF	TGTGCCAGCAGCCCCACAGGGATTCAGCCCCAGCATTTT	.	TRBV5-5	TRBJ1-5	.
CASSSGDRASGNTIYF	TGTGCCAGCAGCTCGGGGGACAGGGCATCTGGAAACACCATATATTTT	TRBD1	TRBV5-8	TRBJ1-3	.
CASSSTGAYEQYF	TGTGCCAGCAGCTCGACTGGAGCCTACGAGCAGTACTTC	.	TRBV7-2	TRBJ2-7	.
CASSLSAFGTPSGNTIYF	TGTGCCAGCAGCTTATCGGCTTTCGGGACACCCTCTGGAAACACCATATATTTT	.	TRBV7-2	TRBJ1-3	.
CASSPSAGTGRTDTQYF	TGTGCCAGCAGCCCCTCGGCCGGGACAGGGAGGACAGATACGCAGTATTTT	TRBD1	TRBV7-3	TRBJ2-3	.
CASSLDRVNTEAFF	TGTGCCAGCAGCCTGGACAGGGTAAACACTGAAGCTTTCTTT	TRBD1	TRBV6-5	TRBJ1-1	few
CASSVVPGGGDTEAFF	TGTGCCAGCAGCGTAGTCCCAGGGGGCGGGGACACTGAAGCTTTCTTT	TRBD1	TRBV9	TRBJ1-1	.